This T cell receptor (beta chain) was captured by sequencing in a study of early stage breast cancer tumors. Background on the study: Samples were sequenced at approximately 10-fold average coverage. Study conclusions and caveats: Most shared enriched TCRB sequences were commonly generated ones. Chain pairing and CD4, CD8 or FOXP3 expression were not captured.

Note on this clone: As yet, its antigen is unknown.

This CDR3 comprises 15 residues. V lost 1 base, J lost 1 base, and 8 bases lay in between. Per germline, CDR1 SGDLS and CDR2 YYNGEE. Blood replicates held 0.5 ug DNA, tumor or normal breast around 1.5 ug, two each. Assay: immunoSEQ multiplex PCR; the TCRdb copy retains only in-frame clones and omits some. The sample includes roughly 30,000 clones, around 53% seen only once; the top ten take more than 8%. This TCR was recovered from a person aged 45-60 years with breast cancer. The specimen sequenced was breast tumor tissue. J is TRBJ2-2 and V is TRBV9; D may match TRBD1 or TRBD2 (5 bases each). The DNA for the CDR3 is TGTGCCAGCAGCGTATTGGGGGAGAACACCGGGGAGCTGTTTTTT. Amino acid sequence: CASSVLGENTGELFF.